This T cell receptor beta chain comes out of a study of shared T cell receptors in the human thymus. The germline V gene encodes CDR1 LGHNA and CDR2 YNFKEQ. With 1 base removed from V and 3 bases from J, the gap between germline ends came to 15 bases. There are 17 residues in the CDR3. Method: immunoSEQ multiplex PCR; TCRdb's copy keeps in-frame clones and lacks some. The sample consists of about 660,000 clones, roughly 86% of them appearing once. The same data also went into a second study, on human thymus T cells. That publication notes: The source of the thymus tissue was resections taken during corrective heart surgery. Among thymic and blood repertoires, usage of V and J genes appeared biased. Related studies noted strongly shared thymic repertoires across unrelated people.

The rearrangement joins TRBV4-2 to TRBJ1-4; no definite D call. The receptor's source is a boy less than two years old with a congenital heart defect. The sequenced material came from thymocytes. CDR3 amino acids: CASSQVAGAPSNEKLFF. In nucleotides, the CDR3 is TGTGCCAGCAGCCAAGTAGCGGGCGCCCCCTCTAATGAAAAACTGTTTTTT.